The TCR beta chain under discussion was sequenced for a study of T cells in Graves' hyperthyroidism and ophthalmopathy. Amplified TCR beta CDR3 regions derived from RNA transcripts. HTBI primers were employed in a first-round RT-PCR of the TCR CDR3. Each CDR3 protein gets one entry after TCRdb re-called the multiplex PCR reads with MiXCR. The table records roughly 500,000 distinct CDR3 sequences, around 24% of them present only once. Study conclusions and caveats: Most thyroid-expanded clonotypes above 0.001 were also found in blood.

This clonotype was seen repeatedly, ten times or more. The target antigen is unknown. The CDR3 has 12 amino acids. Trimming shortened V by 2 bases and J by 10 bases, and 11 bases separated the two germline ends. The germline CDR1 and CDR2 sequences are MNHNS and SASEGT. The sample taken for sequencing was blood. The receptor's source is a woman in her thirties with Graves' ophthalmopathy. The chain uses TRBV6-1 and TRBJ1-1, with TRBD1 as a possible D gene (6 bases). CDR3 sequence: CASSERGSGAFF. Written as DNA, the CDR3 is TGTGCCAGCAGTGAAAGGGGGAGTGGAGCTTTCTTT.